This TCR beta chain is from a study of OX40 agonist ivuxolimab in advanced cancers. The data were produced by immunoSEQ multiplex PCR, yet TCRdb's version contains in-frame clones alone and is incomplete. The sample includes 70,000 to 80,000 clones, around 88% of them seen just once. Germline CDR1 is SGHNT and CDR2 is YYREEE (reference sequence). This CDR3 has 12 amino acids. The V end was cut by 2 bases, the J end by 13 bases, with 14 bases between. This chain uses TRBV5-4 with TRBJ2-3, with D possibly TRBD2 on 7 matching bases. This sequence was found in an adult with an advanced solid tumor such as melanoma, head and neck, liver or kidney cancer. Sequenced material: CD4+ or CD8+ T cells sorted from blood, taken in a trial of the OX40 agonist ivuxolimab. The CDR3 loop reads CASSLVGGEKYF. The CDR3 nucleotides read TGTGCCAGCAGCTTAGTAGGGGGGGAGAAGTATTTT.